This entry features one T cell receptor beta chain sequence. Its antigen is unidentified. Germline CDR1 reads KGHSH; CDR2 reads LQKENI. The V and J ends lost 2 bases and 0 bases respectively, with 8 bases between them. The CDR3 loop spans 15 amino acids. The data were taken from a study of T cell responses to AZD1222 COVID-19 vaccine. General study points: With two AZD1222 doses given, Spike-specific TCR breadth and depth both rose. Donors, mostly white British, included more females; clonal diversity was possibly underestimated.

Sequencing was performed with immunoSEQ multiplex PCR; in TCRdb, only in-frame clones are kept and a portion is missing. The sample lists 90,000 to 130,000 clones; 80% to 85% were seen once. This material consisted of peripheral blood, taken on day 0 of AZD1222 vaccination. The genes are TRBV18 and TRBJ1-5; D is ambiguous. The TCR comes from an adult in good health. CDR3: CASSPSLNSNQPQHF. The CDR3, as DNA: TGTGCCAGCTCACCATCCCTCAATAGCAATCAGCCCCAGCATTTT.